One and the same sample provided the 23 T cell receptor beta chains below, sequenced in a study of control samples from healthy donors and cancer patients. Sequenced by immunoSEQ multiplex PCR; TCRdb stores in-frame clones only, minus some. This table has tens of thousands of clones, over 85% appearing once. Material for sequencing was PBMCs. These TCRs come from a man in his forties with colorectal cancer.

V is TRBV9 and J is TRBJ2-5; tentatively, D is TRBD2 (6 bases). With 0 bases removed from V and 7 bases from J, the gap between germline ends came to 10 bases. The germline V gene encodes CDR1 SGDLS and CDR2 YYNGEE. This CDR3 is 13 amino acids long. The CDR3 DNA sequence: TGTGCCAGCAGCGTAGATCGGCGGGGGACCCAGTACTTC. Its protein is CASSVDRRGTQYF.

The CDR3 DNA follows: TGTGCCAGCAGCCAAGTACTCTGGGGAGATGTTGGCTACACCTTC. This gives the protein CASSQVLWGDVGYTF. The rearrangement uses TRBV3-1 (or the pseudogene TRBV3-2) and TRBJ1-2; the D is unclear. Germline values: CDR1 LGHDT, CDR2 YNNKEL (reference sequence). V was trimmed by 1 base and J by 7 bases, leaving 16 bases between them. The CDR3 contains 15 residues.

This clone was seen once. This chain joins TRBV7-2 and TRBJ2-7; maybe TRBD1 (5 bases). From germline, CDR1 is SGHTA and CDR2 FQGNSA. This CDR3 comprises 13 residues. V lost 1 base, J lost 3 bases, and 7 bases lay in between. CDR3 in amino acids: CASSLVDNYEQYF. The CDR3 bases are TGTGCCAGCAGCTTAGTGGACAACTACGAGCAGTACTTC.

The chain has TRBV19 and TRBJ1-3, with a possible D match to TRBD1 (6 bases). The CDR3 spans 16 residues. The germline V gene has CDR1 LNHDA and CDR2 SQIVND (reference sequence). The V end lost 10 bases, the J end lost 0 bases, and 19 bases lay between the germline ends. Here the CDR3 reads CATARGGLFSGNTIYF. The CDR3 DNA reads as TGTGCCACCGCTAGAGGGGGTTTGTTCTCTGGAAACACCATATATTTT.

This clone was seen just once. This chain uses TRBV19 with TRBJ2-2; TRBD1 matches at 9 bases. Germline values: CDR1 LNHDA, CDR2 SQIVND (reference sequence). J lost 3 bases, V lost 1 base, and 3 bases had no gene match. CDR3 length equals 16 residues. The CDR3 loop is CASSIAGQGYTGELFF. CDR3 bases: TGTGCCAGTAGTATAGCCGGACAGGGGTACACCGGGGAGCTGTTTTTT.

V and J are TRBV11-2 and TRBJ1-1; 10 positions agree with TRBD1. The trim removed 8 bases at V and 6 bases at J, leaving 9 bases unmatched. The CDR3 length is 14 residues. Germline CDR1 and CDR2: SGHAT and FQNNGV. Here the CDR3 reads CASLRSGTGAEAFF. The CDR3 DNA reads TGTGCCAGCTTAAGGTCCGGGACAGGGGCTGAAGCTTTCTTT.

The rearrangement links TRBV5-5 to TRBJ1-5; a weak D match, TRBD1 (5 bases). The germline V gene has CDR1 SGHKS and CDR2 YYEKEE (reference sequence). V was cut by 3 bases and J by 2 bases, with 15 bases left in between. The CDR3 has 16 amino acids. The CDR3 DNA reads as TGTGCCAGCAGCTCAGGGACCCCGGGCGGCAATCAGCCCCAGCATTTT. This gives the protein CASSSGTPGGNQPQHF.

V is TRBV5-5 and J is TRBJ2-5, with 8 nucleotides matching TRBD2. After removal of 3 bases from V and 5 bases from J, the junction contained 18 bases not matched to a gene. CDR1 and CDR2 (germline): SGHKS, YYEKEE (reference sequence). The CDR3 totals 18 residues. The CDR3: CASSSLPPGPTSVETQYF. The CDR3 DNA reads as TGTGCCAGCAGCTCACTCCCTCCGGGGCCGACTAGCGTGGAGACCCAGTACTTC.

This chain uses TRBV10-3 with TRBJ2-5; the match to TRBD1 covers 9 bases. Germline CDR1 and CDR2: ENHRY and SYGVKD. The CDR3 covers 15 residues. The V gene end was trimmed by 3 bases and the J gene end by 5 bases; junction bases not matched to a gene: 7. The CDR3 is CAISERDRVGETQYF. DNA for the CDR3: TGTGCCATCAGTGAAAGGGACAGGGTAGGGGAGACCCAGTACTTC.

The rearrangement joins TRBV11-2 to TRBJ2-2, with 8 bases lining up with TRBD2. The CDR3 length is 17 residues. The V gene end was trimmed by 1 base and the J gene end by 3 bases; junction bases not matched to a gene: 7. Germline loops: CDR1 SGHAT, CDR2 FQNNGV. In nucleotides, the CDR3 is TGTGCCAGCAGCTTAGGTCCAGGGACTAGTTACACCGGGGAGCTGTTTTTT. Protein sequence: CASSLGPGTSYTGELFF.

This clone was observed once. The rearrangement joins TRBV28 to TRBJ1-5; D is possibly TRBD1 (6 bases). V was shortened by 4 bases and J by 5 bases, with 12 bases between the two germline ends. Germline V lookup: CDR1 MDHEN, CDR2 SYDVKM. The CDR3 is 14 residues long. CDR3 region: CASSSGQYYQPQHF. CDR3 DNA sequence: TGTGCCAGCAGTTCTGGACAGTATTATCAGCCCCAGCATTTT.

The J gene is TRBJ2-3, the V gene TRBV27; a weak D match, TRBD2 (5 bases). The CDR3 is 13 amino acids. V was shortened by 5 bases and J by 4 bases, with 10 bases between the two germline ends. The germline V gene has CDR1 MNHEY and CDR2 SMNVEV (reference sequence). For the CDR3, the DNA is TGTGCCAGCAGTGACCAACTAGCAGATACGCAGTATTTT. Translation: CASSDQLADTQYF.

Turning to this clone: One end of the junction fails to match germline, which may point to a read error. The rearrangement links TRBV9 to TRBJ1-1, with TRBD1 as a possible D gene (5 bases). The CDR3 loop spans 15 amino acids. Germline assignment: CDR1 SGDLS and CDR2 YYNGEE. CDR3 sequence: CASSVATRGNTEAFF. The CDR3 nucleotides read TGTGCCAGCAGTGTAGCTACGAGGGGGAACACTGAAGCTTTCTTT.

J is TRBJ2-2 and V is TRBV2, with 7 bases aligning to TRBD1. V was pared by 5 bases and J by 6 bases, with 6 bases of the junction left unmatched. CDR1 and CDR2 from the germline V gene are SNHLY and FYNNEI. This CDR3 has 14 amino acids. The CDR3 is CASSTQGYPGELFF. The CDR3 DNA reads as TGTGCCAGCAGTACACAGGGGTACCCCGGGGAGCTGTTTTTT.

This clone appeared a single time. The rearrangement joins TRBV5-1 to TRBJ2-5; 10 bases agree with TRBD1. The J segment lost 4 bases and the V segment lost 3 bases, leaving 6 bases of the junction unmatched. There are 15 residues in the CDR3. The V gene's germline CDR1 is SGHRS and CDR2 YFSETQ. CDR3 bases: TGCGCCAGCAGCTGGGGGACAGGGGAGGGAGAGACCCAGTACTTC. Its protein is CASSWGTGEGETQYF.

This clone was detected once. The genes are TRBV6-2 or TRBV6-3 and TRBJ2-3; a possible D gene is TRBD1 (6 bases). CDR1 is MNHEY and CDR2 is SVGEGT in the germline V gene. This CDR3 contains 13 residues. V shed 5 bases and J shed 9 bases, with 15 bases lying between them. The CDR3 loop is CASSPKTGLTQYF. In DNA, the CDR3 is TGTGCCAGCAGTCCCAAGACAGGCCTCACGCAGTATTTT.

The gene calls are TRBV4-1 and TRBJ2-7; D not certain. CDR3 length equals 13 residues. The germline CDR1 and CDR2 sequences are MGHRA and YSYEKL. V shed 4 bases and J shed 4 bases, with 11 bases lying between them. CDR3 nucleotides: TGCGCCAGCAGCCTGCGATGGGGTTACGAGCAGTACTTC. Amino acids: CASSLRWGYEQYF.

This clone has a handful of counts. The chain uses TRBV25-1 and TRBJ1-1; D call uncertain. Deletions cut 6 bases from V and 0 bases from J, with 5 bases between. In germline, CDR1 is MGHDK, CDR2 SYGVNS. This CDR3 spans 12 amino acids. The CDR3 sequence: CASRALNTEAFF. Written as DNA, the CDR3 is TGTGCCAGCAGGGCGTTGAACACTGAAGCTTTCTTT. The full variable domain, in which reference TRBV25-1 and TRBJ1-1 provide the parts outside the CDR3, is EADIYQTPRYLVIGTGKKITLECSQTMGHDKMYWYQQDPGMELHLIHYSYGVNSTEKGDLSSESTVSRIRTEHFPLTLESARPSHTSQYLCASRALNTEAFFGQGTRLTVV.

The chain combines TRBV5-1 with TRBJ1-1; perhaps TRBD1 as D (5 bases). CDR1 SGHRS and CDR2 YFSETQ come from the germline V gene. The CDR3 has 15 amino acids. Deletions cut 2 bases from V and 7 bases from J, with 18 bases between. The DNA of the CDR3 is TGCGCCAGCAGCTTTAATACACCCGGGCAGGGTGAAGCTTTCTTT. Translation: CASSFNTPGQGEAFF.

This chain uses TRBV27 with TRBJ1-5, with TRBD1 matching over 7 bases. CDR1 and CDR2 (germline): MNHEY, SMNVEV (reference sequence). J was trimmed by 5 bases and V by 3 bases; bases with no gene match: 4. The CDR3 has 14 residues. The CDR3 is CASSFRTGYQPQHF. The CDR3 DNA sequence: TGTGCCAGCAGTTTCCGGACAGGCTATCAGCCCCAGCATTTT.

This sequence joins TRBV7-9 and TRBJ2-3; 9 bases map to TRBD1. The germline V gene encodes CDR1 SEHNR and CDR2 FQNEAQ (reference sequence). With 5 bases clipped from V and 6 bases from J, the junction kept 18 bases outside the gene matches. The CDR3 spans 18 residues. The CDR3 here is CASSARSSRTGEHDTQYF. The DNA of the CDR3 is TGTGCCAGCAGCGCCAGGAGTTCTAGGACAGGGGAGCACGATACGCAGTATTTT.

This rearrangement joins TRBV18 to TRBJ2-7; 8 bases are a match to TRBD1. After removal of 6 bases from V and 2 bases from J, the junction contained 3 bases not matched to a gene. Germline CDR1 KGHSH, CDR2 LQKENI. CDR3 length: 13 residues. CDR3 sequence reads: CASSRDRPYEQYF. CDR3 DNA: TGTGCCAGCTCCCGGGACAGGCCCTACGAGCAGTACTTC.

J is TRBJ2-7 and V is TRBV12-5; D possibly corresponds to TRBD2 (7 bases). Germline-derived CDR1 and CDR2 are LGHNT and FRNRAP. This CDR3 region has 13 residues. The V end was cut by 7 bases, the J end by 1 base, with 11 bases between. As DNA, the CDR3 is TGTGCTAGTGTGGGGGGGGCATCCTACGAGCAGTACTTC. Translated: CASVGGASYEQYF.